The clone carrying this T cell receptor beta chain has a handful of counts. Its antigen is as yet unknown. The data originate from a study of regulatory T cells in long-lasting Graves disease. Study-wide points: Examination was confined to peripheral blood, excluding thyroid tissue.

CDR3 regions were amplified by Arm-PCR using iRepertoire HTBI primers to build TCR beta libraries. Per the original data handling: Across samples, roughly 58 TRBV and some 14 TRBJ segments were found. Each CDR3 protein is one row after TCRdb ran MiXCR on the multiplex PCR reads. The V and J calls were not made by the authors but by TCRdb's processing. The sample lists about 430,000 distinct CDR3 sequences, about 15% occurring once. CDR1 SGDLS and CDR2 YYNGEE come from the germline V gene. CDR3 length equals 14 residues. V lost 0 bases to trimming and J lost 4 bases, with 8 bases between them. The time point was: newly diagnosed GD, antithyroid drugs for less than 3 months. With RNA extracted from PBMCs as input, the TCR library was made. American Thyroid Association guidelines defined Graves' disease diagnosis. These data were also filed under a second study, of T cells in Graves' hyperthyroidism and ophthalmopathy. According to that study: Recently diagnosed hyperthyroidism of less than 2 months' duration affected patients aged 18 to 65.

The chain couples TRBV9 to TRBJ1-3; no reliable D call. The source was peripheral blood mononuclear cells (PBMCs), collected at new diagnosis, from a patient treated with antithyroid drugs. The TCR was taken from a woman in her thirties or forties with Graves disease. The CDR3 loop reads CASSVEGRGNTIYF. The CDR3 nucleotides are TGTGCCAGCAGCGTAGAGGGTAGAGGAAACACCATATATTTT.